The T cell receptor (beta chain) under discussion was sequenced for a study of breast tumors, draining lymph nodes, adjacent tissues. Study findings and constraints: Tumor T cell lymph node origin was a supported hypothesis, not proven. Compared with lymph nodes, tumors were less diverse; compared with nontumor tissue, more. Most tumor T cells seemingly derive from lymph node, then expand in tumor. Tumor and nontumor repertoires were significantly more similar in luminal-like than in basal-like breast cancer.

Remarks on this clonotype: Its antigen remains unidentified.

TCRdb re-derived calls from the multiplex PCR reads in MiXCR, one entry per CDR3 protein. The sample has 200,000 to 250,000 distinct CDR3 sequences; roughly a third are singletons. Samples came from axillary lymph nodes draining the breast cancer. Deletions cut 2 bases from V and 0 bases from J, with 13 bases between. There are 17 residues in the CDR3. Germline V lookup: CDR1 SEHNR, CDR2 FQNEAQ (reference sequence). J is TRBJ2-2 and V is TRBV7-9, with no clear D. The TCR sequence derives from a female donor with breast cancer. Some clones in this sample may be carry-over from other donors' samples. Sequences were obtained from axillary lymph node tissue. This CDR3 reads CASSLNLRDSNTGELFF. The DNA of the CDR3 is TGTGCCAGCAGCTTAAACCTGCGAGATTCGAACACCGGGGAGCTGTTTTTT.